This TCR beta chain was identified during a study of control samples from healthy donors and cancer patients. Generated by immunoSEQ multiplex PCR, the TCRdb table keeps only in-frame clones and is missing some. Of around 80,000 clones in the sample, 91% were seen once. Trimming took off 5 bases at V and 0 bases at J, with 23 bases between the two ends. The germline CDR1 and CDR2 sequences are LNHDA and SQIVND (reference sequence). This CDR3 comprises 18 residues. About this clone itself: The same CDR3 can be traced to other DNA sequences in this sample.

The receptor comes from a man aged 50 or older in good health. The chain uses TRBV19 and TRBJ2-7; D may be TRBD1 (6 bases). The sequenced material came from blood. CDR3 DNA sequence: TGTGCCAGTAGTCTAAGGACAGCAGGGCTTCAAAGCTCCTACGAGCAGTACTTC. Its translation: CASSLRTAGLQSSYEQYF. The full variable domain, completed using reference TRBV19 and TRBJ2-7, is DGGITQSPKYLFRKEGQNVTLSCEQNLNHDAMYWYRQDPGQGLRLIYYSQIVNDFQKGDIAEGYSVSREKKESFPLTVTSAQKNPTAFYLCASSLRTAGLQSSYEQYFGPGTRLTVT.